The 11 T cell receptor beta chains below come from one sample, sequenced in a study of regulatory T cells in long-lasting Graves disease. Construction of TCR beta libraries relied on iRepertoire HTBI primers and on Arm-PCR targeting CDR3 regions. In TCRdb, the multiplex PCR reads were re-called with MiXCR into one record per CDR3 protein. The sample yields 400,000 to 500,000 distinct CDR3 sequences, 14% seen once. Stated time point: newly diagnosed GD, antithyroid drugs for less than 3 months. PBMCs provided the RNA from which the TCR library was made. Another study also made use of these data, one on T cells in Graves' hyperthyroidism and ophthalmopathy.

Sequencing used peripheral blood mononuclear cells (PBMCs), obtained at new diagnosis, from a patient treated with antithyroid drugs. The receptors shown here come from a woman aged 45-59 years with Graves disease.

A word on this clonotype: Given a far larger clone just one base away, this is likely a sequencing read error. This chain uses TRBV28 with TRBJ2-4, with D possibly being TRBD1 (5 bases). The better agreement between TRBJ2-5 and the DNA end casts doubt on the J call. The CDR3 runs 19 residues. Germline V lookup: CDR1 MDHEN, CDR2 SYDVKM. The CDR3 reads CAGSLFGSIQADGEETQYF. CDR3 nucleotides: TGTGCCGGCAGTTTATTTGGGTCGATACAGGCTGACGGTGAAGAGACCCAGTACTTC.

The rearrangement uses TRBV5-6 and TRBJ2-2; 10 bases line up with TRBD2. Germline loops: CDR1 SGHDT, CDR2 YYEEEE. Trimming took 4 bases from V and 0 from J; bases not matched to a gene: 6. The CDR3 spans 17 residues. CDR3 coding DNA: TGTGCCAGCAGCCATCCCACTAGCGGGGCGAACACCGGGGAGCTGTTTTTT. Residues: CASSHPTSGANTGELFF.

The chain links TRBV7-2 to TRBJ2-1; 8 bases map to TRBD2. The junction had 5 bases not matched to a gene; V was cut back by 6 bases and J by 1 base. The length of the CDR3 is 15 residues. The germline V gene encodes CDR1 SGHTA and CDR2 FQGNSA. The CDR3 here is CASSFSGISYNEQFF. The CDR3 coding sequence is TGTGCCAGCAGTTTTAGCGGGATTTCCTACAATGAGCAGTTCTTC.

The genes are TRBV18 and TRBJ1-5; perhaps TRBD1 as D (6 bases). The CDR3 runs 14 residues. Per the germline V gene, CDR1 is KGHSH and CDR2 is LQKENI. Trimming stripped 6 bases from V and 0 bases from J, with 9 bases between. The CDR3 nucleotides are TGTGCCAGCTCGCAGGGACATAGCAATCAGCCCCAGCATTTT. Its translation: CASSQGHSNQPQHF.

In regard to this clonotype: Possible read error: a much larger clone is one base away. The chain has TRBV20-1 and TRBJ2-1, with D possibly called TRBD1 or TRBD2 (5 bases each). V gave up 3 bases and J gave up 13 bases, with 19 bases separating them. CDR1 is DFQATT and CDR2 is SNEGSKA in the germline V gene (reference sequence). This CDR3 has 13 residues. CDR3 region: CSASSWGKETQFF. The CDR3 DNA reads TGCAGTGCTAGTAGCTGGGGGAAAGAGACCCAGTTCTTC.

In this sample, this clonotype turned up many times. The chain uses TRBV12-3 or TRBV12-4 and TRBJ1-2, with 7 bases lining up with TRBD1. The CDR3 length is 13 residues. The junction had 4 bases not matched to a gene; V was cut back by 5 bases and J by 4 bases. This CDR3 reads CASSAQGGYGYTF. DNA for the CDR3: TGTGCCAGCAGTGCTCAGGGGGGCTATGGCTACACCTTC.

With respect to this clonotype: A read error likely explains this, since a far larger clone differs by one base. The chain has TRBV27 and TRBJ2-1; TRBD1 agrees at 7 bases. V lost 2 bases to trimming and J lost 10 bases; unmatched junction nucleotides: 11. CDR1 and CDR2 from the germline V gene are MNHEY and SMNVEV (reference sequence). The CDR3 is 15 amino acids. The CDR3 protein is CASSLSGQVAYEQFF. The CDR3 nucleotides are TGTGCCAGCAGTTTAAGCGGACAGGTAGCCTACGAGCAGTTCTTC.

This chain joins TRBV9 and TRBJ2-3; a possible D gene is TRBD2 (6 bases). CDR1 and CDR2 (germline): SGDLS, YYNGEE. Trimming stripped 3 bases from V and 1 base from J, with 27 bases between. This CDR3 comprises 20 residues. This chain's CDR3 is CASSGRVGGLVRDRTDTQYF. In DNA form, the CDR3 reads TGTGCCAGCAGCGGAAGGGTTGGAGGGCTAGTACGAGACCGCACAGATACGCAGTATTTT.

The sample holds a few counts of this clonotype. The rearrangement links TRBV7-9 to TRBJ1-2, with 7 positions matching TRBD1. The CDR3 has 16 residues. Trimming took 4 bases from V and 0 from J; bases not matched to a gene: 8. Germline V gene sequence: CDR1 SEHNR, CDR2 FQNEAQ (reference sequence). CDR3 sequence reads: CASSSLRDSPNYGYTF. The CDR3 DNA follows: TGTGCCAGCAGCTCCCTCCGGGACAGTCCTAACTATGGCTACACCTTC.

The chain joins TRBV3-1 to TRBJ1-2, with D perhaps matching TRBD1 (6 bases). The CDR3 runs 14 residues. Trimming took off 2 bases at V and 4 bases at J, with 11 bases between the two ends. The germline V gene has CDR1 LGHDT and CDR2 YNNKEL (reference sequence). CDR3 amino acids: CASSQRDIIYGYTF. CDR3 nucleotide sequence: TGTGCCAGCAGCCAACGGGACATCATCTATGGCTACACCTTC.

In its sample, this clonotype was seen many times. The chain links TRBV6-1 to TRBJ1-2; D may be TRBD1 (5 bases). Germline V gives CDR1 MNHNS, CDR2 SASEGT. Trimming removed 8 bases from V and 3 bases from J, with 13 bases in between. The CDR3 is made up of 13 amino acids. The DNA of the CDR3 is TGTGCCAGCTCCGGGGGGGGATACTATGGCTACACCTTC. Its protein is CASSGGGYYGYTF.